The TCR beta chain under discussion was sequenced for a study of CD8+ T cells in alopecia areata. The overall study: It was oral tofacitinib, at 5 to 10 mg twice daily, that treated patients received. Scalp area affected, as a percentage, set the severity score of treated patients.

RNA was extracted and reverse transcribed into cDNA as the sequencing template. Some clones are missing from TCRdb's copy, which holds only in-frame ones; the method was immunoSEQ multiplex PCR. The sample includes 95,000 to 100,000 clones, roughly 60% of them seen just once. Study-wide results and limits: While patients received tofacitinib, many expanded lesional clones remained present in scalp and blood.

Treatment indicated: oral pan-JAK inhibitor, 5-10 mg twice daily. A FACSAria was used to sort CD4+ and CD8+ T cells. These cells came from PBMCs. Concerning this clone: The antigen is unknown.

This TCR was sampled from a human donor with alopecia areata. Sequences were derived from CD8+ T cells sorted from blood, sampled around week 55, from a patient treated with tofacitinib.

CDR3 region: CASSRNLAKNIQYF. DNA of the CDR3: TGTGCCAGCAGCCGCAACTTGGCCAAAAACATTCAGTACTTC. The gene calls are TRBV28 and TRBJ2-4; no clear D gene. The germline V gene has CDR1 MDHEN and CDR2 SYDVKM. V lost 6 bases, J lost 1 base, and 10 bases lay in between. This CDR3 is built from 14 residues.